This is a list of T cell receptor beta chains from one sample in a study of regulatory dendritic cells for organ transplantation. These receptors are not linked to any known antigen. Profiling relied on immunoSEQ multiplex PCR, and the TCRdb table lists in-frame clones only, not all of them. The profile shows some 12,000 clones, 70% to 80% of them singletons. The sequencing input was naive CD4+ T cells from blood cultured with regulatory dendritic cells. These receptor sequences come from a human donor in good health. Both conserved end residues are part of each CDR3. The D gene is left open where the match is weak. The size entry is marked missing in some rows and otherwise reads once, few, many or a size class.

>.|.|TRBV4-3|TRBJ2-5
CASSQNPTGQETQYF
TGCGCCAGCAGCCAGAACCCGACAGGCCAAGAGACCCAGTACTTC
>.|.|TRBV4-2|TRBJ1-1
CASSQDRDTEAFF
TGTGCCAGCAGCCAAGATAGAGACACTGAAGCTTTCTTT
>.|TRBD1|TRBV2|TRBJ2-3
CASSAGQGVDTQYF
TGTGCCAGCAGCGCGGGACAGGGAGTAGATACGCAGTATTTT
>.|TRBD2|TRBV7-2|TRBJ2-5
CASSFGLAQETQYF
TGTGCCAGCAGCTTTGGACTAGCTCAAGAGACCCAGTACTTC
>.|TRBD2|TRBV5-4|TRBJ2-3
CASSLGLAGGPTDTQYF
TGTGCCAGCAGCTTGGGACTAGCGGGGGGGCCAACAGATACGCAGTATTTT
>.|.|TRBV5-1|TRBJ2-4
CASSLRPDPQGNIQYF
TGCGCCAGCAGCTTGCGGCCAGACCCTCAGGGAAACATTCAGTACTTC
>.|TRBD1|TRBV19|TRBJ1-1
CASSIDRDRARNTEAFF
TGTGCCAGTAGTATAGATCGGGACAGGGCGAGAAACACTGAAGCTTTCTTT
>.|.|TRBV5-4|TRBJ1-3
CASSFQGSGNTIYF
TGTGCCAGCAGCTTTCAGGGTTCTGGAAACACCATATATTTT
>.|.|TRBV11-1|TRBJ2-5
CASGTEVSETQYF
TGTGCCAGCGGGACTGAGGTATCGGAGACCCAGTACTTC
>.|.|TRBV7-3|TRBJ2-2
CASSPGAGLNTGELFF
TGTGCCAGCAGCCCAGGGGCAGGGCTGAACACCGGGGAGCTGTTTTTT
>.|.|TRBV6-4|TRBJ2-7
CASSEQGSGEQYF
TGTGCCAGCAGTGAACAGGGAAGTGGCGAGCAGTACTTC
>.|.|TRBV19|TRBJ2-5
CASSEAQKQETQYF
TGTGCCAGTAGTGAAGCGCAGAAACAAGAGACCCAGTACTTC
>.|TRBD1|TRBV19|TRBJ1-2
CASSVPRDRGRYGYTF
TGTGCCAGTAGTGTCCCCCGGGACAGGGGCCGGTATGGCTACACCTTC
>.|.|TRBV7-6|TRBJ2-1
CASSGGPGYNEQFF
TGTGCCAGCAGTGGAGGACCGGGGTACAATGAGCAGTTCTTC
>.|TRBD2|TRBV7-9|TRBJ2-7
CASSLVGLGTSEQYF
TGTGCCAGCAGCTTGGTCGGACTAGGTACCTCCGAGCAGTACTTC
>.|.|TRBV10-3|TRBJ2-2
CAISEVQGTTGELFF
TGTGCCATCAGTGAGGTGCAGGGTACGACCGGGGAGCTGTTTTTT
>.|.|TRBV18|TRBJ2-2
CASSPTGTNTGELFF
TGTGCCAGCTCACCTACCGGGACTAACACCGGGGAGCTGTTTTTT
>.|.|TRBV9|TRBJ1-2
CASSLGTNNYGYTF
TGTGCCAGCAGCCTTGGGACTAACAACTATGGCTACACCTTC
>.|TRBD2|TRBV7-2|TRBJ2-7
CASSPSVGAGGYEQYF
TGTGCCAGCAGCCCGTCAGTTGGGGCGGGGGGATACGAGCAGTACTTC
>once|TRBD1|TRBV9|TRBJ1-5
CASSVDSGQNNQPQHF
TGTGCCAGCAGCGTAGATTCGGGACAGAACAATCAGCCCCAGCATTTT
>.|.|TRBV5-6|TRBJ1-5
CASSPGKSGLGSNQPQHF
TGTGCCAGCAGCCCCGGTAAATCGGGATTGGGGAGCAATCAGCCCCAGCATTTT
>.|TRBD1|TRBV7-8|TRBJ2-3
CASSPPGQPSTDTQYF
TGTGCCAGCAGCCCGCCGGGACAGCCATCCACAGATACGCAGTATTTT